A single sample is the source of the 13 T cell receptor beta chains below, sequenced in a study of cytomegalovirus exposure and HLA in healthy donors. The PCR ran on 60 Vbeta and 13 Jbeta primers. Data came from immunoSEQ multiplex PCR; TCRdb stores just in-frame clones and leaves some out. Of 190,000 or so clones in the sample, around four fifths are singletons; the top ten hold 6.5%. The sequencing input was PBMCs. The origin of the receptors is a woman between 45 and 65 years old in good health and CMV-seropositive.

The CDR3 DNA sequence: TGTGCCAGCAGTGATTCGGGGGGAAATGAAAAACTGTTTTTT. Protein product: CASSDSGGNEKLFF. This chain joins TRBV6-1 and TRBJ1-4, with D possibly TRBD1 on 5 matching bases. Germline-derived CDR1 and CDR2 are MNHNS and SASEGT. The CDR3 contains 14 residues. The V gene lost 3 bases and the J gene lost 5 bases, with 10 bases spanning the gap.

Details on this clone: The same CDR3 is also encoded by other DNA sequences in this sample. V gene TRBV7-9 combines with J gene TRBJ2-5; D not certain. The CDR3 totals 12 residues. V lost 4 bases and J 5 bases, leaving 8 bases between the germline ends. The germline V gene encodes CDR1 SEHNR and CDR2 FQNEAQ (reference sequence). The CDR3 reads CASSSSGETQYF. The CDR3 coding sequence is TGTGCCAGCAGCTCCTCCGGGGAGACCCAGTACTTC.

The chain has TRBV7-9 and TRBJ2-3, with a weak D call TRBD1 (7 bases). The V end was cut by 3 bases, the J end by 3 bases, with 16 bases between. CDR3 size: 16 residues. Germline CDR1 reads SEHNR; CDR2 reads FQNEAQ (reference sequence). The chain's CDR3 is CASSLRDPGGTDTQYF. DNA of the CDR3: TGTGCCAGCAGCTTGCGGGACCCAGGGGGGACAGATACGCAGTATTTT.

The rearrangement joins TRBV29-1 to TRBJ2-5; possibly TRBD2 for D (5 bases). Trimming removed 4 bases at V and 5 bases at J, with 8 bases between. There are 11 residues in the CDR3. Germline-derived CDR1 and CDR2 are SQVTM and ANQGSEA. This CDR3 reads CSVVGGETQYF. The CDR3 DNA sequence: TGCAGCGTTGTTGGCGGGGAGACCCAGTACTTC.

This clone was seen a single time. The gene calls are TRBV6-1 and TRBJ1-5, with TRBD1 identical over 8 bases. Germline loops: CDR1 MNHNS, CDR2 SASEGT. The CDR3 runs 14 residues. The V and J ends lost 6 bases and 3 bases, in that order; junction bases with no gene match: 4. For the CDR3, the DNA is TGTGCCAGCAGCGGACAGGGATACAATCAGCCCCAGCATTTT. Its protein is CASSGQGYNQPQHF.

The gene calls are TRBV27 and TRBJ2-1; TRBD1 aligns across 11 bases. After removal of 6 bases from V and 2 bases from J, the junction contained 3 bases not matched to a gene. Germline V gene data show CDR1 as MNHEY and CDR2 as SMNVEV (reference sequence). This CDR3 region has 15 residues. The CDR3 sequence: CASRLGQGAYNEQFF. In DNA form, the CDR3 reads TGTGCCAGCAGACTGGGACAGGGGGCCTACAATGAGCAGTTCTTC.

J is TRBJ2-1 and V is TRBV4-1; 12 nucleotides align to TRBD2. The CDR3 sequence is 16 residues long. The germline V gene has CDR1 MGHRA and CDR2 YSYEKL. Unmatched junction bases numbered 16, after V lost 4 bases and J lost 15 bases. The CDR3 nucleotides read TGCGCCAGCAGCCGCTCGACCGGGACTAGCGGGTGGAGGCCGTTCTTC. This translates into CASSRSTGTSGWRPFF.

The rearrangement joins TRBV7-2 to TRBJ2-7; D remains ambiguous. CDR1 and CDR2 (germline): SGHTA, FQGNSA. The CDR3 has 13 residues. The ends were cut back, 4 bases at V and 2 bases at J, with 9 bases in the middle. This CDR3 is CASSSRQPYEQYF. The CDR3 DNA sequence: TGTGCCAGCAGCTCTCGACAACCCTACGAGCAGTACTTC.

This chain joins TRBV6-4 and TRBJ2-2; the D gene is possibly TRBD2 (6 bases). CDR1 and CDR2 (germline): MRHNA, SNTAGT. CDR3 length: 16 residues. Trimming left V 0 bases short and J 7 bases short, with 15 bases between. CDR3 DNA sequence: TGTGCCAGCAGTGACTCGAGGGACTCCCATGGCGGGGAGCTGTTTTTT. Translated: CASSDSRDSHGGELFF.

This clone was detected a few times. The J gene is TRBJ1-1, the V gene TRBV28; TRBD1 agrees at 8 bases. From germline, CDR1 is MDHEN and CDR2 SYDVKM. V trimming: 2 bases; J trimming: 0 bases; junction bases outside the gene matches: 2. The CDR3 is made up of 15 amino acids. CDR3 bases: TGTGCCAGCAGTTTAGGGGGACAGGTGAACACTGAAGCTTTCTTT. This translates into CASSLGGQVNTEAFF.

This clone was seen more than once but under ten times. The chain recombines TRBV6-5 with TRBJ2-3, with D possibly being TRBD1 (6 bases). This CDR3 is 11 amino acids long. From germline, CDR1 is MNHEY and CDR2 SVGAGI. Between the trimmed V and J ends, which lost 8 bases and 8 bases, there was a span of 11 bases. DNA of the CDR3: TGTGCCAGCTTTAGGGGGAGTACGCAGTATTTT. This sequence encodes CASFRGSTQYF.

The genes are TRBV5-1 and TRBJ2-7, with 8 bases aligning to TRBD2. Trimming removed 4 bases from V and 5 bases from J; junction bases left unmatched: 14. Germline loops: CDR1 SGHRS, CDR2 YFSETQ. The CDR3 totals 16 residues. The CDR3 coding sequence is TGCGCCAGCAGCGTCGGAGGGACTAGTACTCTCCACGAGCAGTACTTC. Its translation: CASSVGGTSTLHEQYF.

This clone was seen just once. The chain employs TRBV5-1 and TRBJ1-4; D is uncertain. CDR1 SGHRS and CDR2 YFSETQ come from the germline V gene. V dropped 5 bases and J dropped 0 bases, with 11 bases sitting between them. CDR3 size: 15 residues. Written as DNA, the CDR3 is TGCGCCAGCAGTCGTGACGGAGCAACTAATGAAAAACTGTTTTTT. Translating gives CASSRDGATNEKLFF.